Below are 23 T cell receptor beta chains sequenced from a single sample in a study of beta chain features in type 1 diabetes. All of the isolated RNA was reverse transcribed, so expressed TCRB transcripts were sequenced. Using immunoSEQ multiplex PCR, the repertoire was profiled, and TCRdb retains in-frame clones only, with some absent. This sample has approximately 340,000 clones; roughly 16% occur once, and the top ten carry about 0.018%. Specimen: naive CD4+ T cells from blood. The receptors come from a woman aged 18 to 35 in good health.

The J gene is TRBJ1-2, the V gene TRBV4-1, with D possibly matching TRBD1 (6 bases). This CDR3 contains 15 residues. Germline CDR1 is MGHRA and CDR2 is YSYEKL. V dropped 4 bases and J dropped 2 bases, with 14 bases sitting between them. The CDR3 loop reads CASSPFAGANYGYTF. For the CDR3, the DNA is TGCGCCAGCAGCCCTTTCGCAGGGGCCAACTATGGCTACACCTTC.

In this sample, this clone turned up a few times. The gene calls are TRBV27 and TRBJ2-7; no clear D. The ends were cut back, 5 bases at V and 4 bases at J, with 12 bases in the middle. The CDR3 consists of 13 residues. Germline V lookup: CDR1 MNHEY, CDR2 SMNVEV (reference sequence). The CDR3 DNA follows: TGTGCCAGCAGTATCCGAACTACTTACGAGCAGTACTTC. It encodes CASSIRTTYEQYF.

There are a few counts of this clone. This chain uses TRBV18 with TRBJ2-2, with no clear D. V was shortened by 3 bases and J by 3 bases, with 5 bases between the two germline ends. The V gene's germline CDR1 is KGHSH and CDR2 LQKENI. CDR3 size: 13 residues. CDR3 bases: TGTGCCAGCTCACCGGCCTACACCGGGGAGCTGTTTTTT. Protein sequence: CASSPAYTGELFF.

This rearrangement joins TRBV7-2 to TRBJ1-5, with D unresolved. Germline lookup yields CDR1 SGHTA and CDR2 FQGNSA. Deletions cut 3 bases from V and 5 bases from J, with 5 bases between. This CDR3 comprises 12 residues. The CDR3 loop is CASSFPDQPQHF. Here the CDR3 DNA reads TGTGCCAGCAGCTTCCCGGATCAGCCCCAGCATTTT.

In DNA form, the CDR3 reads TGTGCCAGCAGTTACACCACGGCAGGGGCCCAAGAGACCCAGTACTTC. Its translation is CASSYTTAGAQETQYF. The chain is built from TRBV6-6 and TRBJ2-5; D might be TRBD1 (6 bases). V dropped 2 bases and J dropped 1 base, with 14 bases sitting between them. The CDR3 runs to 16 residues. From germline, CDR1 is MNHNY and CDR2 SVGAGI (reference sequence).

This clone appeared a few times. The rearrangement joins TRBV2 to TRBJ2-1; unclear D gene. V gave up 2 bases and J gave up 5 bases, with 10 bases separating them. Germline V gene sequence: CDR1 SNHLY, CDR2 FYNNEI. This CDR3 region has 14 residues. The CDR3 reads CASSEPAEDNEQFF. CDR3 nucleotides: TGTGCCAGCAGTGAACCGGCGGAAGACAATGAGCAGTTCTTC.

Note on this clone: This same CDR3 is encoded by further DNA sequences in the sample. This chain joins TRBV30 and TRBJ2-1; D unresolved. Germline loops: CDR1 GTSNPN, CDR2 SVGIG (reference sequence). Trimming took 0 bases from V and 4 from J, leaving 4 bases between them. This CDR3 is 12 amino acids long. The DNA of the CDR3 is TGTGCCTGGAGTGTACTTTACAATGAGCAGTTCTTC. Its translation: CAWSVLYNEQFF.

The rearrangement joins TRBV27 to TRBJ2-5; the D gene is possibly TRBD2 (5 bases). CDR1 and CDR2 (germline): MNHEY, SMNVEV (reference sequence). CDR3 size: 13 residues. Deletions cut 3 bases from V and 7 bases from J, with 12 bases between. The CDR3 region has the DNA TGTGCCAGCAGTTTGGCCCCCCGGGGGACCCAGTACTTC. Amino acid sequence: CASSLAPRGTQYF.

V and J are TRBV6-5 and TRBJ2-1; D might be TRBD2 (6 bases). CDR1 MNHEY and CDR2 SVGAGI come from the germline V gene. The CDR3 has 14 amino acids. Trimming shortened V by 0 bases and J by 10 bases, and 13 bases separated the two germline ends. The CDR3 loop reads CASSYSVLASEQFF. As DNA, the CDR3 is TGTGCCAGCAGTTACTCAGTACTAGCTTCCGAGCAGTTCTTC.

This clone was seen more than once but under ten times. The V and J genes are TRBV30 and TRBJ1-2; tentatively, D is TRBD1 (6 bases). This CDR3 spans 13 amino acids. V lost 0 bases and J lost 7, with 12 bases in between. Germline lookup yields CDR1 GTSNPN and CDR2 SVGIG (reference sequence). The CDR3 DNA reads as TGTGCCTGGAGTGTACTAACAGGGACTGGCTACACCTTC. Amino acid sequence: CAWSVLTGTGYTF. The full variable domain, completed using reference TRBV30 and TRBJ1-2, is SQTIHQWPATLVQPVGSPLSLECTVEGTSNPNLYWYRQAAGRGLQLLFYSVGIGQISSEVPQNLSASRPQDRQFILSSKKLLLSDSGFYLCAWSVLTGTGYTFGSGTRLTVV.

The rearrangement links TRBV29-1 to TRBJ2-5, with 9 bases that match TRBD1. The J call is doubtful: the DNA matches TRBJ2-7 better. The CDR3 is 13 residues long. CDR1 SQVTM and CDR2 ANQGSEA come from the germline V gene. In nucleotides, the CDR3 is TGCAGCTGTCGGGGACAGGGTCGCGACGAGCAGTACTTC. This encodes CSCRGQGRDEQYF.

The chain couples TRBV9 to TRBJ1-2; 8 positions agree with TRBD1. The CDR3 loop spans 15 amino acids. J was trimmed by 4 bases and V by 2 bases; bases with no gene match: 7. Germline CDR1 SGDLS, CDR2 YYNGEE. CDR3 in DNA: TGTGCCAGCAGCGTTCGGACAGGGATGTTCTATGGCTACACCTTC. This sequence encodes CASSVRTGMFYGYTF.

This sequence joins TRBV30 and TRBJ1-5; the D gene is possibly TRBD1 (6 bases). Trimming left V 0 bases short and J 0 bases short, with 9 bases between. The CDR3 totals 15 residues. CDR1 and CDR2 from the germline V gene are GTSNPN and SVGIG (reference sequence). The CDR3 DNA reads TGTGCCTGGAGTGTCGACAGGTATAGCAATCAGCCCCAGCATTTT. Residues: CAWSVDRYSNQPQHF.

The chain carries TRBV6-5 and TRBJ2-5; D unclear. Germline lookup yields CDR1 MNHEY and CDR2 SVGAGI. CDR3 length: 13 amino acids. The ends were cut back, 0 bases at V and 7 bases at J, with 9 bases in the middle. The CDR3 reads CASSYSQDGTQYF. CDR3 DNA: TGTGCCAGCAGTTACTCCCAGGATGGGACCCAGTACTTC.

V gene TRBV7-3 combines with J gene TRBJ1-1, with TRBD1 as a possible D gene (5 bases). V lost 2 bases and J lost 4, with 11 bases in between. The CDR3 consists of 14 residues. Germline V gene data show CDR1 as SGHTA and CDR2 as FQGTGA. Here the CDR3 reads CASSLSGGSTEAFF. The CDR3 DNA is TGTGCCAGCAGCTTATCGGGGGGGAGCACTGAAGCTTTCTTT.

The chain links TRBV4-1 to TRBJ2-1; 10 bases fit TRBD2. Germline CDR1 is MGHRA and CDR2 is YSYEKL. Trimming removed 0 bases from V and 9 bases from J; junction bases left unmatched: 11. The CDR3 loop spans 17 amino acids. In DNA, the CDR3 is TGCGCCAGCAGCCAAGACCTGACTAGCGGGCATAACGGTGAGCAGTTCTTC. This gives the protein CASSQDLTSGHNGEQFF.

This clone was found a few times. The V and J genes are TRBV30 and TRBJ1-5; 10 positions match TRBD1. From germline, CDR1 is GTSNPN and CDR2 SVGIG (reference sequence). The junction had 13 bases not matched to a gene; V was cut back by 6 bases and J by 11 bases. The CDR3 loop spans 14 amino acids. CDR3 in amino acids: CACSGTGVSFSQHF. The CDR3 DNA reads as TGTGCCTGTTCCGGGACAGGGGTTTCTTTTTCCCAGCATTTT.

The chain combines TRBV7-2 with TRBJ2-7, with D maybe TRBD2 (5 bases). Trimming pared 1 base from V and 3 bases from J, leaving 13 bases between. The CDR3 loop spans 15 amino acids. CDR1 is SGHTA and CDR2 is FQGNSA in the germline V gene. The CDR3 DNA follows: TGTGCCAGCAGCTTAGTATTGGTCGGGAACTACGAGCAGTACTTC. It encodes CASSLVLVGNYEQYF. Filled out from reference TRBV7-2 and TRBJ2-7, the complete variable domain reads GAGVSQSPSNKVTEKGKDVELRCDPISGHTALYWYRQSLGQGLEFLIYFQGNSAPDKSGLPSDRFSAERTGGSVSTLTIQRTQQEDSAVYLCASSLVLVGNYEQYFGPGTRLTVT.

This chain uses TRBV6-1 with TRBJ1-1; D may be TRBD1 (5 bases). CDR3 length equals 12 residues. Germline values: CDR1 MNHNS, CDR2 SASEGT. The V end was cut by 6 bases, the J end by 4 bases, with 9 bases between. CDR3 bases: TGTGCCAGCAGGAGAACAGGCACTGAAGCTTTCTTT. It translates to CASRRTGTEAFF.

The rearrangement links TRBV25-1 to TRBJ2-7; 11 nucleotides line up with TRBD2. The CDR3 loop spans 16 amino acids. Germline V gene data show CDR1 as MGHDK and CDR2 as SYGVNS. V dropped 5 bases and J dropped 4; count of bases not matched to a gene: 10. The CDR3 loop reads CASSPPTSGSQYEQYF. The CDR3 DNA is TGTGCCAGCAGTCCGCCCACTAGCGGGAGTCAGTACGAGCAGTACTTC.

This clone was seen more than once but under ten times. A junction boundary mismatches the germline segment, possibly from a read error. The chain joins TRBV7-7 to TRBJ2-5; the D gene is possibly TRBD2 (7 bases). This CDR3 is 14 amino acids long. Looked up from germline, CDR1 is SSHAT and CDR2 is FNYEAQ (reference sequence). The CDR3 region is CASSLAGRGETQYF. The CDR3 DNA follows: TGTGCTAGCAGCTTAGCGGGCAGGGGTGAGACCCAGTACTTC.

The rearrangement links TRBV1 to TRBJ2-1; the table's D call TRBD2 went unverified against the DNA. TRBV1 corresponds to a pseudogene. The CDR3 has 17 residues. The CDR3 DNA is TGCACCAGCAGCCAAGATGTTATCCTAGCGGTACCTGATGAGCAGTTCTTC. It yields the protein CTSSQDVILAVPDEQFF.

In its sample, this clone was seen a few times. V gene TRBV10-3 combines with J gene TRBJ1-2, with 8 bases matching TRBD1. Germline V CDR1 and CDR2: ENHRY, SYGVKD. The J segment lost 6 bases and the V segment lost 0 bases, leaving 0 bases of the junction unmatched. This CDR3 has 13 residues. The CDR3 coding sequence is TGTGCCATCAGTGAGTCGACAGGGGATGGCTACACCTTC. This sequence encodes CAISESTGDGYTF.